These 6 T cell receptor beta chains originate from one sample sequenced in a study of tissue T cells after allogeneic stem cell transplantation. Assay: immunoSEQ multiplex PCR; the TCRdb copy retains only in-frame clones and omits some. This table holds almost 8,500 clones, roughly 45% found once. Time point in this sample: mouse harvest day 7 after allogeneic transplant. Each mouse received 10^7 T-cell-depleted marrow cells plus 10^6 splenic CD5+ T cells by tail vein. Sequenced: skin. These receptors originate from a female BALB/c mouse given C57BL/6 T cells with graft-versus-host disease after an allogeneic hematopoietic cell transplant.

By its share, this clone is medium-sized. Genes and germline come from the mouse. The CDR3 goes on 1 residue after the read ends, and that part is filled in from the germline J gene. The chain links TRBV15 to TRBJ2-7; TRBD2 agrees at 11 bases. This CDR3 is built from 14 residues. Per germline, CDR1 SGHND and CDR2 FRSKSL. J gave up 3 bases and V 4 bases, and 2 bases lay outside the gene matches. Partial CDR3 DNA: TGTGCCAGCAGTTCAGGACTGGGGGGCTATGAACAGTAC. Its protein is CASSSGLGGYEQY. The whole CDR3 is CASSSGLGGYEQYF.

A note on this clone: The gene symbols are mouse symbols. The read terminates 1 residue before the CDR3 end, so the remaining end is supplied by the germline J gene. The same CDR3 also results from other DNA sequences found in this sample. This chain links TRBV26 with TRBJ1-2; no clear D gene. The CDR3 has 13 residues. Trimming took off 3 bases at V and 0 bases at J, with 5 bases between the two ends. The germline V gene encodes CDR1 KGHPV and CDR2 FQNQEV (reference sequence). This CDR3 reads CASSLGTNSDYTF. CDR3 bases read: TGTGCCAGCAGTCTAGGCACAAACTCCGACTACACC.

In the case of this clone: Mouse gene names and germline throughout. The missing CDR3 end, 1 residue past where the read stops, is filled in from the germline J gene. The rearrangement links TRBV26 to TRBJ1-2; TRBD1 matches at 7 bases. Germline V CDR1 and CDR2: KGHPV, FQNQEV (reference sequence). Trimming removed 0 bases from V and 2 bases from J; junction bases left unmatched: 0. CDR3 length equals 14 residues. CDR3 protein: CASSLSGGNSDYTF. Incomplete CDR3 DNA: TGTGCCAGCAGTCTGTCAGGGGGCAACTCCGACTACACC.

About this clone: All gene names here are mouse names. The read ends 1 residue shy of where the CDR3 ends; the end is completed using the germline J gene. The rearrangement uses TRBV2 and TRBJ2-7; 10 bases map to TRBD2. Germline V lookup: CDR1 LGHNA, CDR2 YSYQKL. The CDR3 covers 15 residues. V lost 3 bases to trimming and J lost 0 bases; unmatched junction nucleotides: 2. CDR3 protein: CASSHRTGGSYEQYF. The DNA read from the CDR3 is TGTGCCAGCAGCCACCGGACTGGGGGCTCCTATGAACAGTAC.

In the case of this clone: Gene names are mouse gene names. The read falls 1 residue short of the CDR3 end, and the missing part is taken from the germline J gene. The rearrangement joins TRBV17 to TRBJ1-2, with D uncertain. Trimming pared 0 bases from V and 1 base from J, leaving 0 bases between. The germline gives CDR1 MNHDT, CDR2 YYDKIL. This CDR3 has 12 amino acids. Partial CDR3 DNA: TGTGCTAGCAGTAGAGAAAACTCCGACTACACC. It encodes CASSRENSDYT. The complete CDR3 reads CASSRENSDYTF.

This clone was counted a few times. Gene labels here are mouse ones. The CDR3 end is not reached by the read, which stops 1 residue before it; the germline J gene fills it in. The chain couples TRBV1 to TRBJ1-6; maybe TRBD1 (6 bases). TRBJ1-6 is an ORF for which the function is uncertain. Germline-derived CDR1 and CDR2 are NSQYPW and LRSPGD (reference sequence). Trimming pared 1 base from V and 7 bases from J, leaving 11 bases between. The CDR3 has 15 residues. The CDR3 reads CTCSAGRGANSPLYF. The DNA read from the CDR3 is TGCACCTGCAGTGCAGGGAGGGGGGCGAATTCGCCCCTCTAC.